Listed below are T cell receptor beta chains from one sample, sequenced in a study of T cell responses to AZD1222 COVID-19 vaccine. Clones were read by immunoSEQ multiplex PCR, and TCRdb kept only the in-frame ones, dropping some. This table holds around 160,000 clones, 92% found once. The material sequenced was peripheral blood, taken 28 days after the second AZD1222 dose. The receptors were gathered from an adult who received the AZD1222 COVID-19 vaccine. Both conserved end residues are part of each CDR3. Each record gives: J gene, V gene, D gene, clone size, CDR3 DNA, CDR3 protein. A D gene is named only where the DNA matches it firmly. Clone size, where shown, is once, few, many, or a class for clones that have expanded.

J gene: TRBJ2-7
V gene: TRBV7-2
D gene: TRBD2
clone size: NA
CDR3 DNA: TGTGCCAGCAGCCGTAGCGGGAGTGCGAGCGAGCAGTACTTC
CDR3 protein: CASSRSGSASEQYF

J gene: TRBJ1-1
V gene: TRBV7-8
D gene: NA
clone size: NA
CDR3 DNA: TGTGCCAGCAGCTTAGAGAGGGGGGGGATTCCCTTAAACACTGAAGCTTTCTTT
CDR3 protein: CASSLERGGIPLNTEAFF

J gene: TRBJ1-1
V gene: TRBV12-3/TRBV12-4
D gene: NA
clone size: NA
CDR3 DNA: TGTGCCAGCAGTCCCTACGAGGAAGCTTTCTTT
CDR3 protein: CASSPYEEAFF

J gene: TRBJ1-6
V gene: TRBV4-3
D gene: TRBD1
clone size: NA
CDR3 DNA: TGCGCCAGCAGATCGACAGGGGATCCTTCACCCCTCCACTTT
CDR3 protein: CASRSTGDPSPLHF

J gene: TRBJ1-1
V gene: TRBV5-5
D gene: NA
clone size: NA
CDR3 DNA: TGTGCCAGCAGCCTTTCGGACGGGAACACTGAAGCTTTCTTT
CDR3 protein: CASSLSDGNTEAFF

J gene: TRBJ1-5
V gene: TRBV28
D gene: NA
clone size: NA
CDR3 DNA: TGTGCCAGCAGTTTCCAGGTTGGCAATCAGCCCCAGCATTTT
CDR3 protein: CASSFQVGNQPQHF

J gene: TRBJ2-3
V gene: TRBV11-2
D gene: NA
clone size: NA
CDR3 DNA: TGTGCCAGCAGTCATGTGGGGGGGCGGGATACGCAGTATTTT
CDR3 protein: CASSHVGGRDTQYF

J gene: TRBJ2-1
V gene: TRBV7-2
D gene: NA
clone size: NA
CDR3 DNA: TGTGCCAGCAGCTTAGCGGGGCTCGGTGAGCAGTTCTTC
CDR3 protein: CASSLAGLGEQFF

J gene: TRBJ1-1
V gene: TRBV12-2
D gene: NA
clone size: NA
CDR3 DNA: TGTGCAAGTCGCTTAGAGGGGCTCGTCGTACTCACAAACACTGAAGCTTTCTTT
CDR3 protein: CASRLEGLVVLTNTEAFF

J gene: TRBJ2-7
V gene: TRBV28
D gene: NA
clone size: NA
CDR3 DNA: TGTGCCAGCAGTGCGGGACTTCCCTACGAGCAGTACTTC
CDR3 protein: CASSAGLPYEQYF

J gene: TRBJ2-7
V gene: TRBV28
D gene: NA
clone size: NA
CDR3 DNA: TGTGCCAGCAGTTTAAGGGGCGGGTACGAGCAGTACTTC
CDR3 protein: CASSLRGGYEQYF

J gene: TRBJ2-5
V gene: TRBV3-1/TRBV3-2
D gene: NA
clone size: NA
CDR3 DNA: TGTGCCAGCAGCCCAAAACAGGGAGTGGAGACCCAGTACTTC
CDR3 protein: CASSPKQGVETQYF

J gene: TRBJ2-1
V gene: TRBV7-2
D gene: TRBD2
clone size: few
CDR3 DNA: TGTGCCAGCAGCTCCCATAGTGGACTAGCGGGAATCCCGCTCTTC
CDR3 protein: CASSSHSGLAGIPLF

J gene: TRBJ2-5
V gene: TRBV11-3
D gene: TRBD2
clone size: NA
CDR3 DNA: TGTGCCAGCAGCTTAGGGTCTAGCGGGGGAAAACAAGAGACCCAGTACTTC
CDR3 protein: CASSLGSSGGKQETQYF

J gene: TRBJ1-5
V gene: TRBV28
D gene: NA
clone size: once
CDR3 DNA: TGTGCCAGCAGTTTCAGTGCGAACAATCAGCCCCAGCATTTT
CDR3 protein: CASSFSANNQPQHF

J gene: TRBJ2-7
V gene: TRBV11-2
D gene: NA
clone size: NA
CDR3 DNA: TGTGCCAGCAGCGAGACGATCGGGGACTCCTACGAGCAGTACTTC
CDR3 protein: CASSETIGDSYEQYF

J gene: TRBJ1-5
V gene: TRBV7-6
D gene: TRBD1
clone size: NA
CDR3 DNA: TGTGCCAGCAGCCTACCCCAAAAGGACAGGGAAAATACGGCCAATCAGCCCCAGCATTTT
CDR3 protein: CASSLPQKDRENTANQPQHF

J gene: TRBJ1-1
V gene: TRBV4-2
D gene: NA
clone size: NA
CDR3 DNA: TGTGCCAGCAGCCAGGGACTTCCTTCATACTTATACACTGAAGCTTTCTTT
CDR3 protein: CASSQGLPSYLYTEAFF

J gene: TRBJ1-1
V gene: TRBV7-9
D gene: NA
clone size: NA
CDR3 DNA: TGTGCCAGCAGCTTAAGGGCAGGGTATGGATCTGAAGCTTTCTTT
CDR3 protein: CASSLRAGYGSEAFF

J gene: TRBJ2-5
V gene: TRBV5-4
D gene: NA
clone size: NA
CDR3 DNA: TGTGCCAGCAGCGGGTCGACGGGGCGGAGGGAGACCCAGTACTTC
CDR3 protein: CASSGSTGRRETQYF

J gene: TRBJ1-1
V gene: TRBV7-9
D gene: NA
clone size: NA
CDR3 DNA: TGTGCCAGCAGCTTACGGCCCGTGAACACTGAAGCTTTCTTT
CDR3 protein: CASSLRPVNTEAFF

J gene: TRBJ1-1
V gene: TRBV11-3
D gene: NA
clone size: NA
CDR3 DNA: TGTGCCAGCAGCTTACACTCGGGCGTGAACACTGAAGCTTTCTTT
CDR3 protein: CASSLHSGVNTEAFF

J gene: TRBJ1-5
V gene: TRBV5-1
D gene: TRBD1
clone size: NA
CDR3 DNA: TGCGCCAGCAGCTTGTACGGGACAGGGCCCAATCAGCCCCAGCATTTT
CDR3 protein: CASSLYGTGPNQPQHF

J gene: TRBJ1-5
V gene: TRBV6-1
D gene: NA
clone size: NA
CDR3 DNA: TGTGCCAGCAGTGATAAGGGGAGCAATCAGCCCCAGCATTTT
CDR3 protein: CASSDKGSNQPQHF

J gene: TRBJ1-1
V gene: TRBV30
D gene: NA
clone size: NA
CDR3 DNA: TGTGCCTGGAGCCGAGACAACGGTGAAGCTTTCTTT
CDR3 protein: CAWSRDNGEAFF

J gene: TRBJ1-1
V gene: TRBV18
D gene: TRBD1
clone size: NA
CDR3 DNA: TGTGCCAGCTCACCGCTACTCGGGACAGGGTACACTGAAGCTTTCTTT
CDR3 protein: CASSPLLGTGYTEAFF

J gene: TRBJ2-4
V gene: TRBV19
D gene: TRBD2
clone size: NA
CDR3 DNA: TGTGCCAGTACAACCACTGCAGCGGGAGGATCCAAAAACATTCAGTACTTC
CDR3 protein: CASTTTAAGGSKNIQYF

J gene: TRBJ2-7
V gene: TRBV5-4
D gene: TRBD1
clone size: NA
CDR3 DNA: TGTGCCAGCAGCTTGGAACAGGGGGTATACGAGCAGTACTTC
CDR3 protein: CASSLEQGVYEQYF

J gene: TRBJ1-5
V gene: TRBV7-8
D gene: NA
clone size: NA
CDR3 DNA: TGTGCCAGCAGCTTAGTCAGGGTCGGGGATCAGCCCCAGCATTTT
CDR3 protein: CASSLVRVGDQPQHF

J gene: TRBJ2-1
V gene: TRBV14
D gene: NA
clone size: NA
CDR3 DNA: TGTGCCAGCAGCCAAGACGGCAGGAGGGAGCAGTTCTTC
CDR3 protein: CASSQDGRREQFF

J gene: TRBJ1-4
V gene: TRBV19
D gene: TRBD1
clone size: once
CDR3 DNA: TGTGCCAGTAGTGATCGAACCGGGACAGGGAATGAAAAACTGTTTTTT
CDR3 protein: CASSDRTGTGNEKLFF

J gene: TRBJ2-7
V gene: TRBV28
D gene: TRBD1
clone size: NA
CDR3 DNA: TGTGCCAGCAGTCGAGGACAGGGTCTGTCCTACGAGCAGTACTTC
CDR3 protein: CASSRGQGLSYEQYF

J gene: TRBJ2-7
V gene: TRBV28
D gene: TRBD1
clone size: NA
CDR3 DNA: TGTGCCATCCTAGACAGGGGGCGAGTCCACGAGCAGTACTTC
CDR3 protein: CAILDRGRVHEQYF

J gene: TRBJ2-1
V gene: TRBV5-1
D gene: TRBD2
clone size: NA
CDR3 DNA: TGCGCCAGCAGCTTGGAGGGACTAGCGAGAGGGTCCTACAATGAGCAGTTCTTC
CDR3 protein: CASSLEGLARGSYNEQFF

J gene: TRBJ2-2
V gene: TRBV7-2
D gene: NA
clone size: NA
CDR3 DNA: TGTGCCAGCAGCTTAGTGTACACCGGGGAGCTGTTTTTT
CDR3 protein: CASSLVYTGELFF

J gene: TRBJ1-1
V gene: TRBV2
D gene: NA
clone size: NA
CDR3 DNA: TGTGCCACCCCTCGACAGGTCCTCGGAAGAGAAGCTTTCTTT
CDR3 protein: CATPRQVLGREAFF

J gene: TRBJ1-6
V gene: TRBV2
D gene: NA
clone size: NA
CDR3 DNA: TGTGCCAGCAATTGGGACTTAGGGAGTTCACCCCTCCACTTT
CDR3 protein: CASNWDLGSSPLHF

J gene: TRBJ1-2
V gene: TRBV5-1
D gene: TRBD1
clone size: NA
CDR3 DNA: TGCGCCAGCAGCTCTTCTCCGGGACAGGGCTATGGCTACACCTTC
CDR3 protein: CASSSSPGQGYGYTF

J gene: TRBJ1-5
V gene: TRBV15
D gene: NA
clone size: NA
CDR3 DNA: TGTGCCACCAGCAGAGTGAGGGGCCCTAGCAATCAGCCCCAGCATTTT
CDR3 protein: CATSRVRGPSNQPQHF

J gene: TRBJ2-7
V gene: TRBV7-2
D gene: TRBD2
clone size: once
CDR3 DNA: TGTGCCAGCAGCTTTGGGATCCGCGGGAGCTCCTACGAGCAGTACTTC
CDR3 protein: CASSFGIRGSSYEQYF

J gene: TRBJ1-5
V gene: TRBV16
D gene: NA
clone size: once
CDR3 DNA: TGTGCCAGCAGCCAATCGTTTGGGGAGGGGGGTCAGCCCCAGCATTTT
CDR3 protein: CASSQSFGEGGQPQHF

J gene: TRBJ1-2
V gene: TRBV5-6
D gene: TRBD1
clone size: NA
CDR3 DNA: TGTGCCAGCAGCAGTGGACAGGGTTACTATGGCTACACCTTC
CDR3 protein: CASSSGQGYYGYTF

J gene: TRBJ2-7
V gene: TRBV28
D gene: NA
clone size: NA
CDR3 DNA: TGTGCCAGCAGTTCGTATACGGGACTGAATGACTTC
CDR3 protein: CASSSYTGLNDF

J gene: TRBJ1-4
V gene: TRBV30
D gene: NA
clone size: NA
CDR3 DNA: TGTGCCTGGAGTGCCCTAGGAACTAATGAAAAACTGTTTTTT
CDR3 protein: CAWSALGTNEKLFF

J gene: TRBJ2-6
V gene: TRBV6-2/TRBV6-3
D gene: TRBD2
clone size: once
CDR3 DNA: TGTGCCAGCAGTTGGACTAGCGGGAGACCGGCTGGGGCCAACGTCCTGACTTTC
CDR3 protein: CASSWTSGRPAGANVLTF

J gene: TRBJ1-1
V gene: TRBV28
D gene: NA
clone size: once
CDR3 DNA: TGTGCCAGCAGTTTCCATAACACTGAAGCTTTCTTT
CDR3 protein: CASSFHNTEAFF

J gene: TRBJ1-1
V gene: TRBV6-6
D gene: NA
clone size: once
CDR3 DNA: TGTGCCAGCAGTGTACAGGGCGGGCAAGCTTTCTTT
CDR3 protein: CASSVQGGQAFF

J gene: TRBJ2-3
V gene: TRBV28
D gene: TRBD2
clone size: NA
CDR3 DNA: TGTGCCAGCACCCCGGGGGGGACTAGCGGGAGGGCGGCAGATACGCAGTATTTT
CDR3 protein: CASTPGGTSGRAADTQYF

J gene: TRBJ2-1
V gene: TRBV5-1
D gene: TRBD2
clone size: NA
CDR3 DNA: TGCGCCAGCAGCCCATTAGCGGGGGGGCGGAATGAGCAGTTCTTC
CDR3 protein: CASSPLAGGRNEQFF

J gene: TRBJ2-3
V gene: TRBV18
D gene: TRBD2
clone size: NA
CDR3 DNA: TGTGCCAGCTCACCGACTAGCGGGGGCTCAGATACGCAGTATTTT
CDR3 protein: CASSPTSGGSDTQYF